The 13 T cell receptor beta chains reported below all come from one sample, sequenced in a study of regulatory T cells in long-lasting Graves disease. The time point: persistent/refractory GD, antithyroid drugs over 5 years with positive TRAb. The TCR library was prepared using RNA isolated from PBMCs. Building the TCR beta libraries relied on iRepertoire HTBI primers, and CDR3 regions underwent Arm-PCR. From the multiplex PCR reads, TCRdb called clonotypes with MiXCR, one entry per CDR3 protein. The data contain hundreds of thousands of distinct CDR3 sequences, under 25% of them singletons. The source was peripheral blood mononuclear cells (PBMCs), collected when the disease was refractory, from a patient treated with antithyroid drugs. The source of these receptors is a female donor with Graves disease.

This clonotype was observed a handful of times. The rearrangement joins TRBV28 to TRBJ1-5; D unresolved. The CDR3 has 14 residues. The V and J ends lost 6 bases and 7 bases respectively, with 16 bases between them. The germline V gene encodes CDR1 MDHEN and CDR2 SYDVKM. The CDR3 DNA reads TGTGCCAGCAGCTCTAGGTGGGTGTCCCAGCCCCAGCATTTT. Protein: CASSSRWVSQPQHF.

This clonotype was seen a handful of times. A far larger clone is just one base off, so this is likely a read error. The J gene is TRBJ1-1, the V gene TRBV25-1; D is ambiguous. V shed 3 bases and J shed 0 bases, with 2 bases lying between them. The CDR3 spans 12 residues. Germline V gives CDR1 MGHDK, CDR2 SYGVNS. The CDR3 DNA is TGTGCCAGCAGTGATGTGAACACTGAAGCTTTCTTT. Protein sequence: CASSDVNTEAFF.

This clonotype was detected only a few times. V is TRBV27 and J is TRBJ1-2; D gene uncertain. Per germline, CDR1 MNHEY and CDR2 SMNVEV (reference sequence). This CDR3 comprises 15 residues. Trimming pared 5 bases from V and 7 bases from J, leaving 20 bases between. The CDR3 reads CASSPHTRGEGGYTF. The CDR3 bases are TGTGCCAGCAGTCCGCACACGCGGGGAGAGGGTGGCTACACCTTC.

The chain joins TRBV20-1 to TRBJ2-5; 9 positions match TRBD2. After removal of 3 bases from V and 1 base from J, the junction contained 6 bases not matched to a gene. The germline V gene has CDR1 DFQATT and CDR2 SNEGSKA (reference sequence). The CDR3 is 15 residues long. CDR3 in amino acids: CSARVAGGPQETQYF. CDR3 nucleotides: TGCAGTGCTAGGGTGGCGGGAGGGCCCCAAGAGACCCAGTACTTC.

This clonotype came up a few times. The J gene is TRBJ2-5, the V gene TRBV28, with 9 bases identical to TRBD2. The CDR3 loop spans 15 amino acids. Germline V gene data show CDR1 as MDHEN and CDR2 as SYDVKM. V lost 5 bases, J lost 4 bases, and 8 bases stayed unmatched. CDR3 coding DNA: TGTGCCAGCAGTCACGGTAGCGGGAGCGTAGAGACCCAGTACTTC. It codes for CASSHGSGSVETQYF.

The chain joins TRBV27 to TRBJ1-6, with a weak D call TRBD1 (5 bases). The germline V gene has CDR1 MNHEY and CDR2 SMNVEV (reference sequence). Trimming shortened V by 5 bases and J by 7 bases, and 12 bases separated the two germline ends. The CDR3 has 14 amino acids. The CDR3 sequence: CASSVGTWNSPLHF. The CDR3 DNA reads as TGTGCCAGCAGTGTGGGGACGTGGAATTCACCCCTCCACTTT.

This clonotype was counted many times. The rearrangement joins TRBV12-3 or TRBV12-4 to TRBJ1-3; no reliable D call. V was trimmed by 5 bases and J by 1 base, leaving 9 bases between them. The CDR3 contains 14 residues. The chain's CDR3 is CASSAPGSGNTIYF. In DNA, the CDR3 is TGTGCCAGCAGTGCCCCTGGATCTGGAAACACCATATATTTT.

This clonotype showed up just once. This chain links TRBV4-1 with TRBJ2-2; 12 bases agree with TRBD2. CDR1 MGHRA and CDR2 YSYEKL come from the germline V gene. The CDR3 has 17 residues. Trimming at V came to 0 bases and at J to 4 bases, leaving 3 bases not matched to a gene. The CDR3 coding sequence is TGCGCCAGCAGCCAAGAACCTAGCGGGAGGGTCACCGGGGAGCTGTTTTTT. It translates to CASSQEPSGRVTGELFF.

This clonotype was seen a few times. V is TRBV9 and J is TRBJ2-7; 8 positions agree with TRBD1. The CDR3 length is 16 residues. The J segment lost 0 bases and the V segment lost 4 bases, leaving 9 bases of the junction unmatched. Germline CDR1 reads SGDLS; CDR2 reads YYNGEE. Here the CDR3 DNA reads TGTGCCAGCAGCTCACGGACAGGGACCCCCTCCTACGAGCAGTACTTC. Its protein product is CASSSRTGTPSYEQYF.

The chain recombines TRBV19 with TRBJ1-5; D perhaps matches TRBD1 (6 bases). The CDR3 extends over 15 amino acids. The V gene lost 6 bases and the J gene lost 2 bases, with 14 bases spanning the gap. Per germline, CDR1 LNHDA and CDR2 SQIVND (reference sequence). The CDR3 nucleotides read TGTGCCAGTAGCAAGGGGGAGGCTGGCAATCAGCCCCAGCATTTT. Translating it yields CASSKGEAGNQPQHF.

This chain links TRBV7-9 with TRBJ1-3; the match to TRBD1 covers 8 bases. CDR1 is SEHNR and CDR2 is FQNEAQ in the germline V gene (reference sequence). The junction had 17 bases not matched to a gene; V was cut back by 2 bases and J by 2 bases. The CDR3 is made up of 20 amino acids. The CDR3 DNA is TGTGCCAGCAGCTTATCTGGTTACAGGGGGATTGCTGAGGCTGGAAACACCATATATTTT. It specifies CASSLSGYRGIAEAGNTIYF.

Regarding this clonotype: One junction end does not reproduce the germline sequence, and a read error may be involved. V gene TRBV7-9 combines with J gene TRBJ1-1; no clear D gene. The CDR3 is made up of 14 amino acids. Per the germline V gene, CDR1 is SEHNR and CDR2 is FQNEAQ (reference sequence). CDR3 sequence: CAGSLGGVNTEAFF. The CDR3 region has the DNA TGTGCCGGCAGCTTGGGCGGGGTGAACACTGAAGCTTTCTTT.

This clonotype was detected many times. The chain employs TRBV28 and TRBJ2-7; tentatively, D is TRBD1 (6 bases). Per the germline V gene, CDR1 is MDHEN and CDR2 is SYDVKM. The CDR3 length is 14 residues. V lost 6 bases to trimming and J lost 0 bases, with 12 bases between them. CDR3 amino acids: CASRGAGSSYEQYF. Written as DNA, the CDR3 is TGTGCCAGCAGGGGGGCAGGCAGCTCCTACGAGCAGTACTTC.